This T cell receptor beta chain was sequenced in a study of cytomegalovirus exposure and HLA in healthy donors. Overall study findings and caveats: Most sequenced TCRs were rare (though some public TCRs occurred in many donors). Associated with cytomegalovirus, according to the listing, were 150 to 200 TCR beta chains.

The method was immunoSEQ multiplex PCR; TCRdb's version includes in-frame clones alone and lacks a portion of them. The table lists 180,000 or so clones, around nine tenths of them singletons. A word on this clone: Its antigen remains unknown.

The validation cohort, a group of more than 100 subjects, included the donors and was separate from the roughly 720-subject first cohort. The sample comprised PBMCs. This clonotype was sampled from a man younger than 40 in good health and CMV-seropositive.

CDR3 sequence: CASSQEDQPQHF. Written as DNA, the CDR3 is TGTGCCAGCAGCCAGGAGGATCAGCCCCAGCATTTT. This chain uses TRBV4-2 with TRBJ1-5, with D unresolved. Germline CDR1 reads LGHNA; CDR2 reads YNFKEQ. The V end lost 3 bases, the J end lost 5 bases, and 5 bases lay between the germline ends. This CDR3 has 12 amino acids.